This T cell receptor (beta chain) was retrieved from a study of shared clonotypes between healthy human individuals. This CDR3 is 13 amino acids long. CDR1 is SGHRS, CDR2 YFSETQ, per germline. V gave up 5 bases and J gave up 9 bases, with 15 bases separating them. In this sample, this clone turned up once. The deep-level immunoSEQ assay was used. Sequencing was performed with immunoSEQ multiplex PCR; in TCRdb, only in-frame clones are kept and a portion is missing. The table has over a million clones, roughly 96% seen once; the top ten hold roughly 1.2%. J is TRBJ2-1 and V is TRBV5-1; no reliable D call. Sequencing was performed on naive CD4+ T cells sorted from blood. Stated subset: CD45RA+ positively selected. This receptor was taken from a man aged 30 to 39 in good health. The CDR3 protein is CASRGTLKAEQFF. The CDR3 DNA is TGCGCCAGCAGAGGTACCCTCAAGGCTGAGCAGTTCTTC. Drawing the rest from reference TRBV5-1 and TRBJ2-1, the complete variable domain is KAGVTQTPRYLIKTRGQQVTLSCSPISGHRSVSWYQQTPGQGLQFLFEYFSETQRNKGNFPGRFSGRQFSNSRSEMNVSTLELGDSALYLCASRGTLKAEQFFGPGTRLTVL.